The TCR beta chain described here comes from a study of blood T cell repertoires in COVID-19. Study-wide context: Acute and convalescent COVID-19 specimens originated in the United States, Italy and Spain. Nucleic acid was either cDNA or gDNA, and it came from T cells, B-cell-depleted T cells, or PBMCs.

Per the study methods: Counts of nucleated cells, estimated from reference gene primer amplification, were obtained. Sequencing was performed with immunoSEQ multiplex PCR; in TCRdb, only in-frame clones are kept and a portion is missing. V and J calls and clone size are given by that table; D and trimming were obtained from the DNA. The sample has tens of thousands of clones, roughly 90% seen once; the top ten hold around 1.3%. The CDR3 is made up of 16 amino acids. V was pared by 3 bases and J by 4 bases, with 11 bases of the junction left unmatched. From germline, CDR1 is LGHDT and CDR2 YNNKEL (reference sequence).

Material for sequencing was peripheral blood. The TCR was taken from a man aged 55 to 70 with acute or convalescent COVID-19. V is TRBV3-1 (or the pseudogene TRBV3-2) and J is TRBJ1-2; 7 nucleotides line up with TRBD1. The CDR3 region has the DNA TGTGCCAGCAGCCAGGGTGACAGGGCGGGCGGCTATGGCTACACCTTC. This encodes CASSQGDRAGGYGYTF.